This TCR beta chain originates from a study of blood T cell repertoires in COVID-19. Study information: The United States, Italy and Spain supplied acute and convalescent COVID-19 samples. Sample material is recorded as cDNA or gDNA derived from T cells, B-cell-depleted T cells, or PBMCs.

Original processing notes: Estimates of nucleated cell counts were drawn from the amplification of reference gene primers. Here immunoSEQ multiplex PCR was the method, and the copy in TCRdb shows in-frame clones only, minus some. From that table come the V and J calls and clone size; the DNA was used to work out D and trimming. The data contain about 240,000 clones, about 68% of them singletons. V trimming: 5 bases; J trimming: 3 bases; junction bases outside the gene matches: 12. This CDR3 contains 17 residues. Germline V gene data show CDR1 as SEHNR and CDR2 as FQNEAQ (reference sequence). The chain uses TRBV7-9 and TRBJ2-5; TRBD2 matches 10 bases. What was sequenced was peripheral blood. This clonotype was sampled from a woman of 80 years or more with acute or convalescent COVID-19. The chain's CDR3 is CASSPRASGSKKETQYF. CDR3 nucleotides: TGTGCCAGCAGCCCCCGGGCTAGCGGGAGCAAAAAAGAGACCCAGTACTTC.